These 16 T cell receptor beta chains were sequenced from one sample in a study of blood T cell repertoires in COVID-19 (dated by TCRdb to 2020 to 2022). Library construction relied on the immunoSEQ multiplex PCR assay. The clones in this table, taken by TCRdb from immuneACCESS, are in-frame only. Not every clone is retained; where verified, under half of the shortfall comes from an unresolved V gene, and the cause of the rest is unknown. This sample holds about 250,000 clones; 80% to 90% were observed only once. The ten biggest clones cover around 16% of the sample. Sequenced input: PBMCs or T cells enriched from blood (not recorded which). These receptors originate from a man between 18 and 29 years old who had recovered from COVID-19.

The chain is built from TRBV7-9 and TRBJ2-3, with 8 bases lining up with TRBD2. Per the germline V gene, CDR1 is SEHNR and CDR2 is FQNEAQ (reference sequence). The junction had 4 bases not matched to a gene; V was cut back by 5 bases and J by 0 bases. CDR3 length: 15 amino acids. Written as DNA, the CDR3 is TGTGCCAGCAGCCCAGCGGGGGATAGCACAGATACGCAGTATTTT. Its translation is CASSPAGDSTDTQYF.

The CDR3 here is CASSSPSTEAFF. CDR3 in DNA: TGTGCCAGCAGCTCGCCGAGCACTGAAGCTTTCTTT. The chain couples TRBV11-3 to TRBJ1-1; D not certain. Germline CDR1 SGHNT, CDR2 YENEEA. V was trimmed by 4 bases and J by 4 bases, leaving 7 bases between them. This CDR3 spans 12 amino acids.

V and J are TRBV9 and TRBJ2-3, with 7 bases matching TRBD2. This CDR3 contains 13 residues. Per germline, CDR1 SGDLS and CDR2 YYNGEE. After removal of 8 bases from V and 0 bases from J, the junction contained 3 bases not matched to a gene. CDR3 sequence: CASSRGSTDTQYF. In DNA form, the CDR3 reads TGTGCCAGTTCGCGGGGGAGCACAGATACGCAGTATTTT. Supplemented by reference TRBV9 and TRBJ2-3, the full variable domain reads DSGVTQTPKHLITATGQRVTLRCSPRSGDLSVYWYQQSLDQGLQFLIQYYNGEERAKGNILERFSAQQFPDLHSELNLSSLELGDSALYFCASSRGSTDTQYFGPGTRLTVL.

The gene calls are TRBV6-1 and TRBJ1-3; no clear D gene. The germline gives CDR1 MNHNS, CDR2 SASEGT. V lost 1 base to trimming and J lost 2 bases, with 3 bases between them. This CDR3 is 13 amino acids long. The CDR3: CASSEVAGNTIYF. The CDR3 DNA sequence: TGTGCCAGCAGTGAAGTCGCTGGAAACACCATATATTTT.

The J gene is TRBJ1-5, the V gene TRBV2; D ambiguous. The germline CDR1 and CDR2 sequences are SNHLY and FYNNEI. V was cut by 5 bases and J by 3 bases, with 11 bases left in between. The CDR3 consists of 14 residues. The chain's CDR3 is CASSQEQINQPQHF. As DNA, the CDR3 is TGTGCCAGCAGTCAGGAACAGATCAATCAGCCCCAGCATTTT.

V and J are TRBV11-2 and TRBJ1-2; tentative D call: TRBD1 (5 bases). Trimming left V 0 bases short and J 4 bases short, with 12 bases between. This CDR3 is built from 15 residues. Germline V gene sequence: CDR1 SGHAT, CDR2 FQNNGV. The chain's CDR3 is CASSLDLGQIYGYTF. CDR3 coding DNA: TGTGCCAGCAGCTTAGATCTGGGGCAGATCTATGGCTACACCTTC.

Written as DNA, the CDR3 is TGTGCCAGCAGCCCAACTCCCCGGGTTTGGGACACTGAAGCTTTCTTT. Protein sequence: CASSPTPRVWDTEAFF. The chain uses TRBV5-8 and TRBJ1-1; D ambiguous. Germline loops: CDR1 SGHTS, CDR2 YDEGEE. Trimming took off 4 bases at V and 3 bases at J, with 19 bases between the two ends. The CDR3 loop spans 16 amino acids.

V is TRBV7-2 and J is TRBJ2-7, with unresolved D. The CDR3 loop spans 15 amino acids. Per germline, CDR1 SGHTA and CDR2 FQGNSA. V was shortened by 1 base and J by 2 bases, with 12 bases between the two germline ends. Here the CDR3 DNA reads TGTGCCAGCAGCTTAGAGAGACTGGAAACCTACGAGCAGTACTTC. Translated: CASSLERLETYEQYF.

This clone was detected once. Here the CDR3 DNA reads TGTGCCAGCACCGCCAGGGGGGCAACTAATGAAAAACTGTTTTTT. It encodes CASTARGATNEKLFF. This rearrangement joins TRBV5-5 to TRBJ1-4; 7 bases agree with TRBD1. V lost 6 bases and J lost 0; bases outside the gene matches: 5. The germline gives CDR1 SGHKS, CDR2 YYEKEE (reference sequence). CDR3 length: 15 amino acids.

The chain uses TRBV3-1 (or the pseudogene TRBV3-2) and TRBJ2-1; D unclear. This CDR3 comprises 14 residues. Per the germline V gene, CDR1 is LGHDT and CDR2 is YNNKEL (reference sequence). The V gene lost 0 bases and the J gene lost 9 bases, with 12 bases spanning the gap. CDR3 sequence (DNA): TGTGCCAGCAGCCAAGATCTGGTTAGTGGTGAGCAGTTCTTC. Its translation: CASSQDLVSGEQFF.

The chain combines TRBV27 with TRBJ2-1; tentative D call: TRBD1 (6 bases). The CDR3 contains 20 residues. Germline values: CDR1 MNHEY, CDR2 SMNVEV (reference sequence). V gave up 4 bases and J gave up 5 bases, with 30 bases separating them. The CDR3 DNA sequence: TGTGCCAGCAGTTCCACCCGAGGGACGGACAGCCACCTCTTCCACAATGAGCAGTTCTTC. It yields the protein CASSSTRGTDSHLFHNEQFF.

The chain is built from TRBV11-3 and TRBJ2-7; 7 bases map to TRBD1. This CDR3 region has 13 residues. CDR1 and CDR2 from the germline V gene are SGHNT and YENEEA. The trim removed 5 bases at V and 7 bases at J, leaving 8 bases unmatched. CDR3 sequence: CASSSYRGGEQYF. CDR3 sequence (DNA): TGTGCCAGCAGCAGCTACAGGGGTGGGGAGCAGTACTTC.

The rearrangement uses TRBV18 and TRBJ1-3; maybe TRBD1 (5 bases). The CDR3 loop spans 15 amino acids. The V gene's germline CDR1 is KGHSH and CDR2 LQKENI. Between the trimmed V and J ends, which lost 2 bases and 0 bases, there was a span of 8 bases. For the CDR3, the DNA is TGTGCCAGCTCACCAAAGGGGTACTCTGGAAACACCATATATTTT. This codes for CASSPKGYSGNTIYF.

V usage is TRBV5-5 and J usage is TRBJ2-7; 9 nucleotides align to TRBD1. The germline gives CDR1 SGHKS, CDR2 YYEKEE (reference sequence). The ends lost 1 base at V and 3 bases at J; junction bases unmatched: 14. The CDR3 has 18 residues. In DNA, the CDR3 is TGTGCCAGCAGCTTGTTGGGTACCAACAGGGGGCGAATCTACGAGCAGTACTTC. This encodes CASSLLGTNRGRIYEQYF.

This clone was detected only once. The chain is built from TRBV5-8 and TRBJ1-6; the match to TRBD1 covers 9 bases. CDR3 length: 14 residues. Germline values: CDR1 SGHTS, CDR2 YDEGEE. Germline trimming cut 4 bases from V and 8 bases from J; bases unmatched to any gene: 4. This CDR3 is CASSPGQGDSPLHF. DNA for the CDR3: TGTGCCAGCAGCCCGGGACAGGGTGATTCACCCCTCCACTTT.

V and J are TRBV15 and TRBJ2-5, with a possible D match to TRBD1 (6 bases). CDR3 length: 13 residues. Germline values: CDR1 LNHNV, CDR2 YYDKDF (reference sequence). V was shortened by 5 bases and J by 11 bases, with 18 bases between the two germline ends. The CDR3 DNA follows: TGTGCCACCAGCCGACAATCAGGGGACCGACAGTACTTC. This codes for CATSRQSGDRQYF.